This T cell receptor beta chain stems from a study of regulatory T cells in long-lasting Graves disease. The time point was: persistent/refractory GD, antithyroid drugs over 5 years with positive TRAb. PBMCs were the source of the RNA used for TCR sequencing. Through Arm-PCR of CDR3 regions and iRepertoire HTBI primers, TCR beta libraries were built. TCRdb called the multiplex PCR reads again in MiXCR, with one record for every CDR3 protein. This sample has about 340,000 distinct CDR3 sequences, with about 20% found just once. The CDR3 has 14 residues. Per the germline V gene, CDR1 is DFQATT and CDR2 is SNEGSKA (reference sequence). Trimming removed 3 bases from V and 5 bases from J, with 16 bases in between. This clonotype was observed many times.

The clonotype comes from a female donor with Graves disease. This sequence joins TRBV20-1 and TRBJ1-1, with D uncertain. The sequencing here drew on peripheral blood mononuclear cells (PBMCs), taken when the disease was refractory, from a patient treated with antithyroid drugs. The CDR3 DNA follows: TGCAGTGCTAGCGATAATCCCGACTTAACTGAAGCTTTCTTT. Protein product: CSASDNPDLTEAFF.